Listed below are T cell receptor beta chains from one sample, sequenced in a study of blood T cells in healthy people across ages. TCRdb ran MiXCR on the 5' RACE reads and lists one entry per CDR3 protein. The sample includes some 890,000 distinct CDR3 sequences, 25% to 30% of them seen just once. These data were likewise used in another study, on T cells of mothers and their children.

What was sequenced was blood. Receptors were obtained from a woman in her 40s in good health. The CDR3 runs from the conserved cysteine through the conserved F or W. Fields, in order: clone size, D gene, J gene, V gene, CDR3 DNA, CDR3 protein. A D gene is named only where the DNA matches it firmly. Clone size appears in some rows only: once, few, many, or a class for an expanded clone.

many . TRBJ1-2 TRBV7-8 TGTGCCAGCAGCTTAGATCAGGACCGCTATGGCTACACCTTC CASSLDQDRYGYTF
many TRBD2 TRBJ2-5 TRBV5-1 TGCGCCAGCAGCTTGTCTAGCGGGGGGGCGAAGACCCAGTACTTC CASSLSSGGAKTQYF
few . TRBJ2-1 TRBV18 TGTGCCAGCTCACCACGGCTGACAGACTACAATGAGCAGTTCTTC CASSPRLTDYNEQFF
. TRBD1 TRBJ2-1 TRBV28 TGTGCCTCCCCCCCCTTGGGACAGGGATGGTTGAATGAGCAGTTCTTC CASPPLGQGWLNEQFF
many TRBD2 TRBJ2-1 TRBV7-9 TGTGCCAGCAGCTGGCGGACTAGCGAGTACAATGAGCAGTTCTTC CASSWRTSEYNEQFF
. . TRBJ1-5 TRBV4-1 TGCGCCAGCAGCCAAGATCCATCCCAGTGGAATAGCAATCAGCCCCAGCATTTT CASSQDPSQWNSNQPQHF
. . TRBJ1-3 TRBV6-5 TGTGCCAGCAGTTACTCGACAATTCAGGGGACATCTGGAAACACCATATATTTT CASSYSTIQGTSGNTIYF
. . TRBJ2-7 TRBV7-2 TGTGCCAGCAGCGCAGGACGATTAGCCCCCTACGAGCAGTACTTC CASSAGRLAPYEQYF
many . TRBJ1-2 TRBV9 TGTGCCAGCAGCGTAGAGGGCAGTCTCTATGGCTACACCTTC CASSVEGSLYGYTF
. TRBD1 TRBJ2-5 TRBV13 TGTGCCAGCAGCTTGACAGGGGAGTTAGAAGAGACCCAGTACTTC CASSLTGELEETQYF
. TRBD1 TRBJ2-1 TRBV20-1 TGCAGTGCCGAATTGGGACAGGGAGTGGACAATGAGCAGTTCTTC CSAELGQGVDNEQFF
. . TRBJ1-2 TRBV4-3 TGCGCCAGCAGCCAAAAACTACAGGGATCTGGCTACACCTTC CASSQKLQGSGYTF
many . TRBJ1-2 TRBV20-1 TGCAGTGCTAGAGATGTGCAGGCAAAGGGCTACACCTTC CSARDVQAKGYTF
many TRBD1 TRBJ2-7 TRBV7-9 TGTGCCAGCAGCCAGGGACAGAACTCCTACGAGCAGTACTTC CASSQGQNSYEQYF
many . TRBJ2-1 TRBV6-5 TGTGCCAGCAGTTACGAAGGCGGGGCAGGGGATGAGCAGTTCTTC CASSYEGGAGDEQFF
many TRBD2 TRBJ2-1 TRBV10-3 TGTGCCATCAGTGAGTCTTGGACTAGCGGGGGGGCGAGTGAGCAGTTCTTC CAISESWTSGGASEQFF
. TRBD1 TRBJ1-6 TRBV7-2 TGTGCCAGCAGCTTCAGACAGGGTTCACCCCTCCACTTT CASSFRQGSPLHF
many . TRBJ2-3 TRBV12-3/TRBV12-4 TGTGCCAGCAGTTTAGCAAGCACAGATACGCAGTATTTT CASSLASTDTQYF
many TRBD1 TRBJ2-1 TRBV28 TGTGCCAGCAGTTTACGTTACAGGGGTATAAGCCTAAATGAGCAGTTCTTC CASSLRYRGISLNEQFF
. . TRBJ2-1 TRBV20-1 TGCAGTGCTAGTGTCGGGAGAGGCAATGAGCAGTTCTTC CSASVGRGNEQFF
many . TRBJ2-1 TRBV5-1 TGCGCCAGCACCCTGGGGGACGCCTCCAATGAGCAGTTCTTC CASTLGDASNEQFF
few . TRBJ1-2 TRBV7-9 TGTGCCAGCAGCTTAGGCGGAAGTGCCCCCTCTGGCTACACCTTC CASSLGGSAPSGYTF
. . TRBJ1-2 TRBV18 TGTGCCAGCTCACTAGAGGAATTGGATGGCTACACCTTC CASSLEELDGYTF
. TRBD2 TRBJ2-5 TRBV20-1 TGCAGTGCTATACCCGGGACTAGTGGAGAGACCCAGTACTTC CSAIPGTSGETQYF
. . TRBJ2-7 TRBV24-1 TGTGCCACCAGTGGGGGACGGGGCGAGCAGTACTTC CATSGGRGEQYF
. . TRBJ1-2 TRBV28 TGTGCCAGCACAGCCAATGGCCCCTCTAACTATGGCTACACCTTC CASTANGPSNYGYTF
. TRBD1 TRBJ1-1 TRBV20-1 TGCAGTGCCGGTGACAGGGGGTTCAACACTGAAGCTTTCTTT CSAGDRGFNTEAFF
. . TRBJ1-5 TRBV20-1 TGCAGTGCTCCCTTCAATCAGCCCCAGCATTTT CSAPFNQPQHF
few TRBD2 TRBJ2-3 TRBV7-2 TGTGCCAGCAGCCCCCGTAGCGGGGGGTACACAGATACGCAGTATTTT CASSPRSGGYTDTQYF
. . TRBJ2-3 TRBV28 TGTGCCAGCAGCCCAAACCCAGCGGGCGTGGCAGATACGCAGTATTTT CASSPNPAGVADTQYF
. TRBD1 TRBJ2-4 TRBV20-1 TGCAGTGCCACACCACAGGGGGCTTTAGGGGAAAACATTCAGTACTTC CSATPQGALGENIQYF
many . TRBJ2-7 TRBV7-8 TGTGCCAGCACTCCAGGGTTTTCAGCCTACGAGCAGTACTTC CASTPGFSAYEQYF
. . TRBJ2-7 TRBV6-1 TGTGCCAGCATCTCCAGGTCTAGCTCCTACGAGCAGTACTTC CASISRSSSYEQYF
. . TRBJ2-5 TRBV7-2 TGTGCCAGCAGCTTAGCGGTTAAGGAGACCCAGTACTTC CASSLAVKETQYF
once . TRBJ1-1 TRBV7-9 TGTGCCAGCAGCCCGCCAAGCAGGGCTATTGCTTTCTTT CASSPPSRAIAFF
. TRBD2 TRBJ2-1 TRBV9 TGTGCCAGCAGCGTAGCTAGCGGGGGGGCAGGCGAGCAGTTCTTC CASSVASGGAGEQFF
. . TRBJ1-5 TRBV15 TGTGCCATCAGCGTAACAGGTAGCAATCAGCCCCAGCATTTT CAISVTGSNQPQHF
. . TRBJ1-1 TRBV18 TGTGCCAGCTCACCACCGGGATGGGATTTCGGAACTGAAGCTTTCTTT CASSPPGWDFGTEAFF
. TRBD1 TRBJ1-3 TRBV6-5 TGTGCCAGCAGTTACTCCTCAAAGGACAGGATTAGTAACACCATATATTTT CASSYSSKDRISNTIYF
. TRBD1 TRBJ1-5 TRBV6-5 TGTGCCACCACAGGGGGCCTCAATCAGCCCCCGCATTTT CATTGGLNQPPHF
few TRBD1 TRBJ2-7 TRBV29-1 TGCAGCGTTGAAGATGGGGGACAGGGGGATTACGAGCAGTACTTC CSVEDGGQGDYEQYF
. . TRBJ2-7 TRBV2 TGTGCCAGCAGTGAAGTCGGCGGGGTCTACGAGCAGTACTTC CASSEVGGVYEQYF
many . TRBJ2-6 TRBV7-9 TGTGCCAGCAGCTTTCGGGGCGGGTCTGGGGCCAACGTCCTGACTTTC CASSFRGGSGANVLTF
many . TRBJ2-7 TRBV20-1 TGCAGTGCTAGATTCAGGGGGGGGTACTCCTCCTACGAGCAGTACTTC CSARFRGGYSSYEQYF
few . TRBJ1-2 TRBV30 TGTGCCTGGTTACTTAACTATGGCTACACCTTC CAWLLNYGYTF
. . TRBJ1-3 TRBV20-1 TGCAGTGCTAGTGAGTTCTCTGGAAACACCATATATTTT CSASEFSGNTIYF
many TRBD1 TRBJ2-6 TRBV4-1 TGCGCCAGCAGCCAGGACAGGATCTCTGGGGCCAACGTCCTGACTTTC CASSQDRISGANVLTF
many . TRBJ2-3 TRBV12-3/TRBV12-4 TGTGCCAGCATTGGGCAGCTTAGCACAGATACGCAGTATTTT CASIGQLSTDTQYF
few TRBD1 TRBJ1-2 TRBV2 TGTGCCAGCAGACGGACAGGGGAGACGGGCGGCTACACCTTC CASRRTGETGGYTF
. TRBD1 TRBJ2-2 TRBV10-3 TGTGCCATCAGTGATCGGGGACAGGGGAACACCGGGGAGCTGTTTTTT CAISDRGQGNTGELFF
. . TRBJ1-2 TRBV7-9 TGTGCCAGCAGCTTTGAGGGGGGTAATGGCTACACCTTC CASSFEGGNGYTF
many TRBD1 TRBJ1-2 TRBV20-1 TGCAGTGCTAGAGATATTGGGGTGGGACAGGCTCGGGGCTACACCTTC CSARDIGVGQARGYTF
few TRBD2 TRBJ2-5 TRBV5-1 TGCGCCAGCTCCATAGCGGGGACCCAAGAGACCCAGTACTTC CASSIAGTQETQYF
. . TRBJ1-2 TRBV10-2 TGCGCCAGCAGTGAGTCGGGAACAGGTGGCTTTGGTGGCTGCACCTTC CASSESGTGGFGGCTF
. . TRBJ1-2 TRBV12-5 TGTGCTAGTGGTTTGAGTTCGTCGGTTACTAACTATGGCTACACCTTC CASGLSSSVTNYGYTF
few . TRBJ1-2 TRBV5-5 TGTGCCAGCAGCGCCCGAGACGGTAGCGGCTACACCTTC CASSARDGSGYTF
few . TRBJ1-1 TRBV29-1 TGCAGCGTTGAGGGCAGAGCAAACACTGAAGCTTTCTTT CSVEGRANTEAFF
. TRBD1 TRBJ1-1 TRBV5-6 TGTGCCAGCAGCAGGGGACAGGGTGTTATGAACACTGAAGCTTTCTTT CASSRGQGVMNTEAFF
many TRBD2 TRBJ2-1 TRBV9 TGTGCCAGCAGCCCCCGGGTGGGGGGGGATGAGCAGTTCTTC CASSPRVGGDEQFF
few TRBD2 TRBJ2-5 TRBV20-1 TGCAGTGCACCCCCTAGCGGGAGGACATCCTACAATGAGCAGTACTTC CSAPPSGRTSYNEQYF